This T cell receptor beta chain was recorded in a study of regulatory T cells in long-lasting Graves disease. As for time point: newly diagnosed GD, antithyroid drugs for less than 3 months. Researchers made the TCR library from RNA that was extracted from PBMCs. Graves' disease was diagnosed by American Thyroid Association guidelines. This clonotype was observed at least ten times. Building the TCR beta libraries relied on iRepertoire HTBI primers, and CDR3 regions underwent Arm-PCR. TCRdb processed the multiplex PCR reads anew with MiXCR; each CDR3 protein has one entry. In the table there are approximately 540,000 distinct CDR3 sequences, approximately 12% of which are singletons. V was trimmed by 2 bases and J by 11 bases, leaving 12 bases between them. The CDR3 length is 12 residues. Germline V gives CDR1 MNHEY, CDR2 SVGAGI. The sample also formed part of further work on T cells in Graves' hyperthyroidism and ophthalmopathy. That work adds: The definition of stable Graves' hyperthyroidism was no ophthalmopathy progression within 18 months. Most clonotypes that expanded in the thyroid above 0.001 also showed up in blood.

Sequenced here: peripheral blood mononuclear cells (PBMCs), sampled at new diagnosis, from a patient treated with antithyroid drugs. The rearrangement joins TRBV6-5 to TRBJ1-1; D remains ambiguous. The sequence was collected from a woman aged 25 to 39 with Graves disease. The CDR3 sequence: CASSYGGDSAFF. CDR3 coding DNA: TGTGCCAGCAGTTACGGCGGGGATTCGGCTTTCTTT.